This T cell receptor beta chain was obtained from a study of CD8 T cells in Susac syndrome. Sequencing of TCR beta was undertaken in CD8+ and CD4+ T cells derived from blood. Healthy donors were controls matched for age and sex. While CD8+ and CD4+ T cells were isolated negatively, TEMRA cells were enriched by FACS. V lost 4 bases and J 8 bases, leaving 11 bases between the germline ends. The CDR3 runs 11 residues. The germline V gene encodes CDR1 SQVTM and CDR2 ANQGSEA. RNA in amounts of about 0.5 to 1 ug was reverse transcribed with random hexamers. Amplification of TCR beta CDR3 spanned 54 Vbeta and 13 Jbeta via immunoSEQ multiplex PCR. TCRdb reanalysed the immunoSEQ multiplex PCR reads using MiXCR and keeps one entry per CDR3 protein. The sample includes under 150,000 distinct CDR3 sequences, 94% of them seen just once.

This sequence joins TRBV29-1 and TRBJ1-2, with D possibly matching TRBD1 (5 bases). The specimen sequenced was CD8+ T cells from PBMCs. This TCR came from a human donor in good health. The CDR3 is CSVVWGEGYTF. The CDR3 DNA follows: TGCAGCGTTGTATGGGGGGAGGGCTACACCTTC.